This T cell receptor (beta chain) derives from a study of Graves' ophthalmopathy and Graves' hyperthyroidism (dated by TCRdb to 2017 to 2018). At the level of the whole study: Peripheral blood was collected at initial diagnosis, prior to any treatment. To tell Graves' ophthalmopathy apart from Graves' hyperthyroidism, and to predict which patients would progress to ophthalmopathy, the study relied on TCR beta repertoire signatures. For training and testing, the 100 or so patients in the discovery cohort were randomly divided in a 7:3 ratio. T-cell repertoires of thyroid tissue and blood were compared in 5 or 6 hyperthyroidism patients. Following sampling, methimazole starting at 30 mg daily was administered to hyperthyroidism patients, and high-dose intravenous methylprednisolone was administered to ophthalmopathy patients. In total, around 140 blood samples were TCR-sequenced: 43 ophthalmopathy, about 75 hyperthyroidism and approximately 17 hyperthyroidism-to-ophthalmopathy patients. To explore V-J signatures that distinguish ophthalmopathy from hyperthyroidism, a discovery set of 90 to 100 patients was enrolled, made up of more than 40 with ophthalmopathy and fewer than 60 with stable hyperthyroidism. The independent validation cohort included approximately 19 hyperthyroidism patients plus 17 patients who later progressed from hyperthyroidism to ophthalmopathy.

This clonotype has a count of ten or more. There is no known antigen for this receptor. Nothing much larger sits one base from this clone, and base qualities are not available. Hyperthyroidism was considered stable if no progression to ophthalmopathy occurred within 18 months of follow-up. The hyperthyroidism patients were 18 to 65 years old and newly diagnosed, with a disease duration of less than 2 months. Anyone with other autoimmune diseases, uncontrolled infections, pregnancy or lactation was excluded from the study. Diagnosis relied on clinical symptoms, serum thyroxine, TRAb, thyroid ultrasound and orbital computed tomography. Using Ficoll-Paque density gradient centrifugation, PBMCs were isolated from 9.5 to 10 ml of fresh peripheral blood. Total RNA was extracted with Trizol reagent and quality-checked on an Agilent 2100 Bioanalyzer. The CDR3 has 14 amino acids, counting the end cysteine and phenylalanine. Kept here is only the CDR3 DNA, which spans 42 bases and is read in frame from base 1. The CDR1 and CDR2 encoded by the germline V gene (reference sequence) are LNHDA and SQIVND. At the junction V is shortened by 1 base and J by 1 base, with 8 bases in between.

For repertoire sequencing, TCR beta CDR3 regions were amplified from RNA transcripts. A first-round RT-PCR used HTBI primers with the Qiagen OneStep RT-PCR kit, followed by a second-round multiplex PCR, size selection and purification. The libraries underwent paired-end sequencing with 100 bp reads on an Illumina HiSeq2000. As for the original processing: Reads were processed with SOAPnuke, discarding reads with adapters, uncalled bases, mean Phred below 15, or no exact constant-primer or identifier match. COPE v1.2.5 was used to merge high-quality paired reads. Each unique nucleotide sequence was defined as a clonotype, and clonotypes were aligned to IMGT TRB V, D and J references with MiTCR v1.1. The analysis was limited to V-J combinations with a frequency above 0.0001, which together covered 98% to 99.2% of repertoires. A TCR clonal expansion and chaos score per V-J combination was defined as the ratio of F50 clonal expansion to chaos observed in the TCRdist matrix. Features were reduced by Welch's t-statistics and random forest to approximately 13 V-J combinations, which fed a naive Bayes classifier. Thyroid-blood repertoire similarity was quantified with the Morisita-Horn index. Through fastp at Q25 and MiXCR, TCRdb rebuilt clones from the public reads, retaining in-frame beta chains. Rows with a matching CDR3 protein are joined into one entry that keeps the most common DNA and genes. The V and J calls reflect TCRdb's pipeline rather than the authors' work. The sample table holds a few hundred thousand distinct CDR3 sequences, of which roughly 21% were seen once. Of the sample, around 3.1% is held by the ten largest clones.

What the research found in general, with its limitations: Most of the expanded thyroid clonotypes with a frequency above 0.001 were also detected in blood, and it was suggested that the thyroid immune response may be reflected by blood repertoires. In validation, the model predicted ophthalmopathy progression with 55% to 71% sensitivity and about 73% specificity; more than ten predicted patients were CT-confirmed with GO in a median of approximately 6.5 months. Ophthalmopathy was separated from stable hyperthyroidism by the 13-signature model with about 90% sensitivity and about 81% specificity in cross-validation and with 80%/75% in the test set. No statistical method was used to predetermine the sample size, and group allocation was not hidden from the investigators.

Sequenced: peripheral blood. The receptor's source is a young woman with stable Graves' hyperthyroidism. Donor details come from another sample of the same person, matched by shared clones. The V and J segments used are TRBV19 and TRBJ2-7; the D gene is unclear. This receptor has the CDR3 CASSIARASYEQYF. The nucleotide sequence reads TGTGCCAGTAGTATAGCAAGAGCTTCCTACGAGCAGTACTTC.